This T cell receptor (beta chain) was identified in a study of shared clonotypes between healthy human individuals. About the study: Ranging from 18 to 49 in age, donors were two women and three men.

CD4+ cells underwent separation, giving CD45RA+ naive and CD45RA-negative memory subsets. Study-level points and caveats: Naive CD4 clonotypes overlapped across a few donors at roughly 4.5%.

Produced via immunoSEQ multiplex PCR; TCRdb's table is partial and in-frame only. The sample records roughly 220,000 clones, approximately 70% being singletons. This clone occurred once. Antigen unknown. The germline V gene has CDR1 MNHEY and CDR2 SVGAGI. Trimming removed 5 bases from V and 4 bases from J; junction bases left unmatched: 7. The CDR3 sequence is 14 residues long. The chain employs TRBV6-5 and TRBJ1-2, with 7 bases aligning to TRBD1. The TCR sequence derives from a man in his thirties or forties in good health. Sequenced sample: memory CD4+ T cells sorted from blood. The sample's subset: CD45RA-negative fraction. The CDR3 loop reads CASSDRRQGYGYTF. CDR3 bases: TGTGCCAGCAGTGATCGTCGACAGGGCTATGGCTACACCTTC.